These T cell receptor beta chains were read from a single sample in a study of T cell responses to AZD1222 COVID-19 vaccine. Only in-frame clones appear in the TCRdb table, and some are missing; sequencing was by immunoSEQ multiplex PCR. The sample records about 120,000 clones, more than 75% being singletons. Specimen: peripheral blood, collected on day 0 of AZD1222 vaccination. The receptors were sampled from an adult in good health. CDR3s include the opening cysteine and the closing phenylalanine or tryptophan. The D gene is left open where the match is weak. Not every row has a clone size; where given, it reads once, few, many or a size class.

V gene	J gene	clone size	D gene	CDR3 DNA	CDR3 protein
TRBV5-4	TRBJ1-3	NA	NA	TGTGCCAGCAGCTTGGTGGGCGGAAACACCATATATTTT	CASSLVGGNTIYF
TRBV10-3	TRBJ1-5	NA	NA	TGTGCCAGTAGGGACATTAGCAATCAGCCCCAGCATTTT	CASRDISNQPQHF
TRBV28	TRBJ1-1	NA	NA	TGTGCCAGCATCCAAACTGGGTCGAACGGTTTCTTT	CASIQTGSNGFF
TRBV3-1/TRBV3-2	TRBJ1-1	NA	NA	TGTGCCAGCAGCCAGACGCGGGGGGGTCGGTGGAACACTGAAGCTTTCTTT	CASSQTRGGRWNTEAFF
TRBV5-6	TRBJ1-2	NA	TRBD1	TGTGCCAGCAGCTTGTGGGACAGGGTCCATAACTATGGCTACACCTTC	CASSLWDRVHNYGYTF
TRBV12-3/TRBV12-4	TRBJ1-2	NA	NA	TGTGCCAGCAGTCTCCTGGGTGTCTATGGCTACACCTTC	CASSLLGVYGYTF
TRBV14	TRBJ2-1	NA	NA	TGTGCCAGCAGCCAAGAATGGGGCCTCTCAAACAATGAGCAGTTCTTC	CASSQEWGLSNNEQFF
TRBV7-9	TRBJ2-5	NA	NA	TGTGCCAGCAGCGGACACCCCCCGCGGGTTGGGCAAGAGACCCAGTACTTC	CASSGHPPRVGQETQYF
TRBV19	TRBJ2-7	NA	TRBD2	TGTGCCAGTAGTACAAAGGGACTAGCGGGGGGGCTAAGCACCTACGAGCAGTACTTC	CASSTKGLAGGLSTYEQYF
TRBV5-1	TRBJ2-2	NA	TRBD1	TGCGCCAGCACCAGGACAGGCCCAAACACCGGGGAGCTGTTTTTT	CASTRTGPNTGELFF
TRBV6-4	TRBJ2-2	NA	NA	TGTGCCAGCAGTAAAGCTAGTACGGGAACCGGGGAGCTGTTTTTT	CASSKASTGTGELFF
TRBV6-5	TRBJ1-2	NA	NA	TGTGCCAGCAGTTACTCCGCCGGCCGCTATGGCTACACCTTC	CASSYSAGRYGYTF
TRBV10-1	TRBJ2-1	few	TRBD2	TGCGCCAGCAGTTCAGGGACTAGCGGACGCAATGAGCAGTTCTTC	CASSSGTSGRNEQFF
TRBV6-5	TRBJ1-2	NA	TRBD1	TGTGCCAGCAACCGACGACAGGGCGGCTATGGCTACACCTTC	CASNRRQGGYGYTF
TRBV7-2	TRBJ2-4	once	NA	TGTGCCAGCAGCTTCAGGGGAACGCTAGCCAAAAACATTCAGTACTTC	CASSFRGTLAKNIQYF
TRBV7-9	TRBJ2-7	NA	NA	TGTGCCAGCAGCCTGCTGGGGGGTCAGTACTTC	CASSLLGGQYF
TRBV7-9	TRBJ1-4	NA	NA	TGTGCCAGCAGCTTGTCCGGGGGGAAGAGTGAAAAACTGTTTTTT	CASSLSGGKSEKLFF
TRBV6-4	TRBJ1-6	few	NA	TGTGCCAGCAGTGCAGGGGTCAATTCACCCCTCCACTTT	CASSAGVNSPLHF
TRBV2	TRBJ1-2	NA	NA	TGTGCCAGCAGTGAAACACTGGGCGAGATCTTC	CASSETLGEIF
TRBV7-9	TRBJ1-5	NA	NA	TGTGCCAGCAGCTCGGGACAAGTTAATCAGCCCCAGCATTTT	CASSSGQVNQPQHF
TRBV5-1	TRBJ1-1	once	NA	TGCGCCAGCAGCCTGGGCGGAGAAGCTTTCTTT	CASSLGGEAFF
TRBV10-3	TRBJ2-1	NA	NA	TGTGCCATCCGCTCCCTCGGCAATGAGCAGTTCTTC	CAIRSLGNEQFF
TRBV20-1	TRBJ2-3	NA	NA	TGCAGTGCTAGTGGGACTCCCTGGGGGAGCACAGATACGCAGTATTTT	CSASGTPWGSTDTQYF
TRBV6-5	TRBJ1-4	NA	NA	TGTGCCAGCAGTTACTCGGGGCAGAGAAAACTGTTTTTT	CASSYSGQRKLFF
TRBV5-1	TRBJ2-5	NA	NA	TGCGCCAGCAGCTTAGGTCCGGAGACCCAGTACTTC	CASSLGPETQYF
TRBV18	TRBJ2-7	NA	NA	TGTGCCAGCTCACCTTCTATCGGAGCAGGGAGACGAGAGCAGTACTTC	CASSPSIGAGRREQYF
TRBV19	TRBJ2-5	NA	NA	TGTGCCACAACCCCCGGACAGATACCTCGGTCCACCCAGTACTTC	CATTPGQIPRSTQYF
TRBV19	TRBJ2-1	NA	TRBD1	TGTGCCAGTATGCGTCAGGGACAGGGTGTATTAGGTTCCTACAATGAGCAGTTCTTC	CASMRQGQGVLGSYNEQFF
TRBV11-3	TRBJ2-5	NA	NA	TGTGCCAGCAGCCCTAAGGGGCAAGAGACCCAGTACTTC	CASSPKGQETQYF
TRBV5-5	TRBJ2-3	NA	NA	TGTGCCAGCAGTTGGGGGACCCTCACAGATACGCAGTATTTT	CASSWGTLTDTQYF
TRBV19	TRBJ2-7	NA	NA	TGTGCCAGTGCGAAGCAGGGAGTGTACTACGAGCAGTACTTC	CASAKQGVYYEQYF
TRBV5-1	TRBJ1-2	NA	TRBD1	TGCGCCAGCAGCTTGGGGGACAGGGGACCTCTTAACTATGGCTACACCTTC	CASSLGDRGPLNYGYTF
TRBV19	TRBJ1-1	once	NA	TGTGCCAGTAGCTACTCGGATACGAACACTGAAGCTTTCTTT	CASSYSDTNTEAFF
TRBV15	TRBJ1-2	NA	NA	TGTGCCACCAGCAGAGATCACACCGGGACACTCCATGGCTACACCTTC	CATSRDHTGTLHGYTF
TRBV4-1	TRBJ1-2	NA	NA	TGCGCCAGCAGCCAAGCGGGAGCCTATGGCTACACCTTC	CASSQAGAYGYTF
TRBV4-1	TRBJ2-3	NA	TRBD2	TGCGCCAGCAGCCAAGCGACTAGCGGGGGTACAGATACGCAGTATTTT	CASSQATSGGTDTQYF
TRBV7-9	TRBJ1-2	NA	TRBD1	TGTGCCAGCAGCGCCACAGGGGACGGCTACACCTTC	CASSATGDGYTF
TRBV5-4	TRBJ2-7	NA	TRBD1	TGTGCCAGCAGCTTGGAGGGGGACAGGGCCTACGAGCAGTACTTC	CASSLEGDRAYEQYF
TRBV10-1	TRBJ1-1	NA	NA	TGCGCCAGCCAGACAACAGCGGGCACTGAAGCTTTCTTT	CASQTTAGTEAFF
TRBV7-2	TRBJ1-4	NA	TRBD1	TGTGCCAGCAGCTTATGGGACAGGGAGGAAAAACTGTTTTTT	CASSLWDREEKLFF
TRBV19	TRBJ2-7	NA	NA	TGTGCCAGTAGTACTACCCCGAGAGGGCACCCGTACTTC	CASSTTPRGHPYF
TRBV6-6	TRBJ1-5	NA	NA	TGTGCCAGCAGTGACACAGGGTCCCAGCCCCAGCATTTT	CASSDTGSQPQHF
TRBV14	TRBJ1-4	NA	NA	TGTGCCAGCAGCCCTTCACGGGGCAATTCGGCTAATGAAAAACTGTTTTTT	CASSPSRGNSANEKLFF
TRBV18	TRBJ1-1	NA	NA	TGTGCCAGCTCACCACCATTCCAGGGGTACACTGAAGCTTTCTTT	CASSPPFQGYTEAFF
TRBV2	TRBJ1-5	NA	NA	TGTGCCAGCAGGGCCCAGGTGGATAATCAGCCCCAGCATTTT	CASRAQVDNQPQHF
TRBV15	TRBJ1-2	NA	NA	TGTGCCACCAGCAGGGAAGAGAACAGAAACTATGGCTACACCTTC	CATSREENRNYGYTF
TRBV2	TRBJ2-7	NA	NA	TGTGCCAGCAGTGAAGTCCAGGGGTCGAGCCACGAGCAGTACTTC	CASSEVQGSSHEQYF
TRBV27	TRBJ1-6	NA	TRBD1	TGTGCCAGCAGTTTATTAAGGACAGGGACGAACTCACCCCTCCACTTT	CASSLLRTGTNSPLHF
TRBV24-1	TRBJ2-1	NA	TRBD1	TGTGCCACCAGTGACGGGACAGGGATAAAGGATGAGCAGTTCTTC	CATSDGTGIKDEQFF
TRBV29-1	TRBJ2-1	NA	NA	TGCAGCGTTGGGTCCTACAATGAGCAGTTCTTC	CSVGSYNEQFF
TRBV27	TRBJ1-1	once	NA	TGTGCCAGCAAAGGGGGGAACACTGAAGCTTTCTTT	CASKGGNTEAFF
TRBV5-1	TRBJ2-3	NA	TRBD2	TGCGCCAGCAGCTTACTAGCGGGGTCCACAGATACGCAGTATTTT	CASSLLAGSTDTQYF
TRBV7-3	TRBJ2-2	NA	NA	TGTGCCAGCAGCCCCCCAGGGTACACCGGGGAGCTGTTTTTT	CASSPPGYTGELFF